This T cell receptor (beta chain) was sequenced for a study of T cell responses to AZD1222 COVID-19 vaccine. The study's findings and limits: In a largely white British group with more females than males, clonal diversity was possibly underestimated.

Data came from immunoSEQ multiplex PCR; TCRdb stores just in-frame clones and leaves some out. The data hold under 150,000 clones, with 70% to 90% observed a single time. Trimming took 0 bases from V and 2 from J, leaving 7 bases between them. The CDR3 contains 14 residues. The V gene's germline CDR1 is LGHNA and CDR2 YNFKEQ. With regard to this clone: Its antigen remains unknown.

This chain links TRBV4-2 with TRBJ1-2; the D is unclear. This receptor was taken from an adult in good health. The material sequenced was peripheral blood, taken on day 0 of AZD1222 vaccination. The CDR3, as DNA: TGTGCCAGCAGCCAAGAGGCTGAAAACTATGGCTACACCTTC. Encoded protein: CASSQEAENYGYTF.